This T cell receptor beta chain was sequenced in a study of graft-versus-host responses after intestinal transplantation. Assay used: immunoSEQ multiplex PCR; TCRdb lists only in-frame clones, some missing. Of around 90,000 clones listed, roughly 91% were seen once; the top ten hold roughly 0.5%. CDR1 is SNHLY, CDR2 FYNNEI, per germline. The CDR3 covers 14 residues. The V gene lost 3 bases and the J gene lost 5 bases, with 13 bases spanning the gap. This clone was seen once. No antigen is known for it. The receptor was derived from a human donor who received an intestinal transplant. The chain employs TRBV2 and TRBJ1-1; D unresolved. Sample: unstimulated CD8+ T cells sorted from spleen or lymph node cells, taken before intestinal transplant. The CDR3 reads CASSDRGYGTEAFF. The CDR3 DNA follows: TGTGCCAGCAGTGACCGGGGTTATGGGACTGAAGCTTTCTTT.